Listed below are T cell receptor beta chains from one sample, sequenced in a study of memory CD4+ T cells and cytomegalovirus serostatus. Data came from immunoSEQ multiplex PCR; TCRdb stores just in-frame clones and leaves some out. The data contain about 62,000 clones, roughly three quarters of them singletons. Sequencing was done on a sample of memory CD4+ T cells from blood. All receptors derive from an adult in good health and CMV-seropositive. The CDR3 runs from the conserved cysteine through the conserved F or W. The order of the fields is clone size, V gene, D gene, J gene, CDR3 DNA, CDR3 protein. The D gene is left open where the match is weak. Clone size is shown for a subset of rows, as once, few, many or a class of expanded clone.

size: -
V: TRBV7-8
D: -
J: TRBJ2-7
DNA: TGTGCCAGCAGCGGGGGTAGCGAGCAGTACTTC
CDR3: CASSGGSEQYF

size: -
V: TRBV7-2
D: -
J: TRBJ1-5
DNA: TGTGCCAGCAGCTTAGGGATGGGGGCCGGGCAGCCCCAGCATTTT
CDR3: CASSLGMGAGQPQHF

size: once
V: TRBV5-6
D: -
J: TRBJ2-2
DNA: TGTGCCAGCAGCTGGGGACAGGGACTAGGTGCGGGTCCCGGGGAGCTGTTTTTT
CDR3: CASSWGQGLGAGPGELFF

size: -
V: TRBV18
D: -
J: TRBJ1-1
DNA: TGTGCCAACTCACCAAGGGACGGGACATTGAACACTGAAGCTTTCTTT
CDR3: CANSPRDGTLNTEAFF

size: few
V: TRBV29-1
D: -
J: TRBJ1-5
DNA: TGCAGCGTTGAAGAAGTGGCAGGGACCCAGCATTTT
CDR3: CSVEEVAGTQHF

size: -
V: TRBV11-2
D: TRBD1
J: TRBJ1-1
DNA: TGTGCCAGCAGAACTTTAAGGGGGCGGCCGAACACTGAAGCTTTCTTT
CDR3: CASRTLRGRPNTEAFF

size: -
V: TRBV5-1
D: -
J: TRBJ1-4
DNA: TGCGCCAGCAGCTTTACCGGTGAAAAACTGTTTTTT
CDR3: CASSFTGEKLFF

size: once
V: TRBV7-2
D: -
J: TRBJ1-6
DNA: TGTGCCAGCAGTCAGGGGAGCTCCTATAATTCACCCCTCCACTTT
CDR3: CASSQGSSYNSPLHF

size: -
V: TRBV7-9
D: -
J: TRBJ1-1
DNA: TGTGCCAGCGAACGAATGAACACTGAAGCTTTCTTT
CDR3: CASERMNTEAFF

size: -
V: TRBV7-8
D: -
J: TRBJ2-1
DNA: TGTGCCAGCAGCTTAAGGCCGGGCAATGAGCAGTTCTTC
CDR3: CASSLRPGNEQFF

size: -
V: TRBV28
D: TRBD1
J: TRBJ2-7
DNA: TGTGCCAGCAGCTTGGACAGGGGGCTCGAGCAGTACTTC
CDR3: CASSLDRGLEQYF

size: -
V: TRBV5-1
D: -
J: TRBJ2-4
DNA: TGCGCCAGCAGCTTCGGCAGGGGACCCCAGGGAAACATTCAGTACTTC
CDR3: CASSFGRGPQGNIQYF

size: once
V: TRBV28
D: -
J: TRBJ2-2
DNA: TGTGCCAGCGGCCACCAGGGCGGGAACACCGGGGAGCTGTTTTTT
CDR3: CASGHQGGNTGELFF

size: -
V: TRBV30
D: -
J: TRBJ2-7
DNA: TGTGCCTGGGATAACGCATTGGGGCGCGAGCAGTACTTC
CDR3: CAWDNALGREQYF

size: -
V: TRBV11-2
D: -
J: TRBJ2-6
DNA: TGTGCCAGCAGCCACCGTTCCAGGGGCTACTCTGGGGCCAACGTCCTGACTTTC
CDR3: CASSHRSRGYSGANVLTF

size: -
V: TRBV15
D: TRBD2
J: TRBJ2-4
DNA: TGTGCCACCAGCAGAGGGGGGGGAGACATTCAGTACTTC
CDR3: CATSRGGGDIQYF

size: -
V: TRBV14
D: -
J: TRBJ2-2
DNA: TGTGCCAGCAGCCTCGGAGCTTACACCGGGGAGCTGTTTTTT
CDR3: CASSLGAYTGELFF

size: -
V: TRBV7-6
D: TRBD1
J: TRBJ2-6
DNA: TGTGCCAGCAGCCCACAGGGGGCGGGTGGGGCCAACGTCCTGACTTTC
CDR3: CASSPQGAGGANVLTF

size: -
V: TRBV5-4
D: -
J: TRBJ2-1
DNA: TGTGCCAGCAGCTTGGTGGGGGACGAGGAGCAGTTCTTC
CDR3: CASSLVGDEEQFF

size: -
V: TRBV5-1
D: TRBD1
J: TRBJ1-1
DNA: TGCGCCAGCAGCTTGGTCTCTCAGGGGGCCTTGAACACTGAAGCTTTCTTT
CDR3: CASSLVSQGALNTEAFF

size: -
V: TRBV6-5
D: TRBD1
J: TRBJ2-1
DNA: TGTGCCAGCAGTTACTTAGGGACAGGGGGGAGTGAGCAGTTCTTC
CDR3: CASSYLGTGGSEQFF

size: -
V: TRBV30
D: -
J: TRBJ2-3
DNA: TGTGCCTGGGGGGACGCGCGCGATACGCAGTATTTT
CDR3: CAWGDARDTQYF

size: few
V: TRBV30
D: -
J: TRBJ2-7
DNA: TGTGCCTGGAAGAGTAGGAGCTCCTACGAGCAGTACTTC
CDR3: CAWKSRSSYEQYF

size: -
V: TRBV7-9
D: -
J: TRBJ1-5
DNA: TGTGCCAGCAGCTTAGCCAATCAGCCCCAGCATTTT
CDR3: CASSLANQPQHF